Below, 22 T cell receptor beta chains from the same sample are listed, as sequenced in a study of shared clonotypes between healthy human individuals. Clones were read by immunoSEQ multiplex PCR, and TCRdb kept only the in-frame ones, dropping some. Among about 1.5 million clones listed, under 99% were seen once. The sample comprised naive CD4+ T cells sorted from blood. Subset defined: CD45RA+ positively selected. Receptors were obtained from a man between 25 and 39 years old in good health.

For this clone: Compared with germline, one end of the junction differs, possibly owing to a read error. The rearrangement joins TRBV7-7 to TRBJ2-1; 7 nucleotides agree with TRBD1. The germline CDR1 and CDR2 sequences are SSHAT and FNYEAQ (reference sequence). The CDR3 length is 15 residues. The CDR3 coding sequence is TGTGCTAGCAGCTTACAGGGACAGCCTGGGAATGAGCAGTTCTTC. This codes for CASSLQGQPGNEQFF.

V gene TRBV11-2 combines with J gene TRBJ2-1, with TRBD2 matching over 7 bases. Losses at the gene ends were 1 base for V and 9 bases for J; bases not matched to a gene: 3. The CDR3 is 13 residues long. Germline lookup yields CDR1 SGHAT and CDR2 FQNNGV. In DNA, the CDR3 is TGTGCCAGCAGCTTAGCGGGAGGTAGTGAGCAGTTCTTC. As protein: CASSLAGGSEQFF.

V gene TRBV6-1 combines with J gene TRBJ1-2, with a weak D call TRBD1 (6 bases). The CDR3 contains 16 residues. Germline V CDR1 and CDR2: MNHNS, SASEGT. V lost 4 bases and J 3 bases, leaving 18 bases between the germline ends. In DNA, the CDR3 is TGTGCCAGCAGTGCGCACTACAGGGTTTATGACTATGGCTACACCTTC. This gives the protein CASSAHYRVYDYGYTF.

This clone has a single count. A read error may account for a junction end that differs from germline. J is TRBJ2-1 and V is TRBV7-7; tentative D call: TRBD2 (6 bases). Germline V gives CDR1 SSHAT, CDR2 FNYEAQ (reference sequence). The CDR3 has 15 residues. Here the CDR3 reads CASSQAGASYNEQFF. The CDR3 nucleotides read TGTGCTAGCAGCCAAGCGGGCGCCTCCTACAATGAGCAGTTCTTC. The entire variable domain, with the rest obtained from reference TRBV7-7 and TRBJ2-1, is as follows: GAGVSQSPRYKVTKRGQDVTLRCDPISSHATLYWYQQALGQGPEFLTYFNYEAQPDKSGLPSDRFSAERPEGSISTLTIQRTEQRDSAMYRCASSQAGASYNEQFFGPGTRLTVL.

The chain joins TRBV7-9 to TRBJ2-7; 10 nucleotides match TRBD1. This CDR3 is 16 amino acids long. Germline V gives CDR1 SEHNR, CDR2 FQNEAQ (reference sequence). J lost 5 bases, V lost 1 base, and 8 bases had no gene match. Written as DNA, the CDR3 is TGTGCCAGCAGCTTAGTTTTGGCGGGGACAGGGGACGAGCAGTACTTC. This translates into CASSLVLAGTGDEQYF.

The chain uses TRBV28 and TRBJ2-7, with 10 bases fitting TRBD1. The germline gives CDR1 MDHEN, CDR2 SYDVKM. The CDR3 runs 13 residues. Trimming removed 5 bases from V and 6 bases from J; junction bases left unmatched: 4. The CDR3 loop reads CASSPRTGGEQYF. Written as DNA, the CDR3 is TGTGCCAGCAGTCCAAGGACAGGGGGCGAGCAGTACTTC.

V gene TRBV11-2 combines with J gene TRBJ2-1; 9 bases are a match to TRBD2. The germline gives CDR1 SGHAT, CDR2 FQNNGV. V trimming: 2 bases; J trimming: 3 bases; junction bases outside the gene matches: 8. The CDR3 is 17 amino acids. DNA for the CDR3: TGTGCCAGCAGCTTATCTAGCGGGATACGTAGCTACAATGAGCAGTTCTTC. It encodes CASSLSSGIRSYNEQFF. The full variable domain, its missing parts supplied by reference TRBV11-2 and TRBJ2-1, is EAGVAQSPRYKIIEKRQSVAFWCNPISGHATLYWYQQILGQGPKLLIQFQNNGVVDDSQLPKDRFSAERLKGVDSTLKIQPAKLEDSAVYLCASSLSSGIRSYNEQFFGPGTRLTVL.

This clone came up once. This chain joins TRBV11-3 and TRBJ2-2; D gene ambiguous. Trimming pared 2 bases from V and 4 bases from J, leaving 5 bases between. CDR1 is SGHNT and CDR2 is YENEEA in the germline V gene. The CDR3 extends over 13 amino acids. The CDR3 region is CASSLRLTGELFF. CDR3 DNA sequence: TGTGCCAGCAGCTTACGCCTCACCGGGGAGCTGTTTTTT.

This chain uses TRBV28 with TRBJ1-1, with 7 bases identical to TRBD1. Germline-derived CDR1 and CDR2 are MDHEN and SYDVKM. The V gene end was trimmed by 5 bases and the J gene end by 2 bases; junction bases not matched to a gene: 11. This CDR3 comprises 16 residues. CDR3: CASSRQGTHINTEAFF. CDR3 DNA: TGTGCCAGCAGTAGACAGGGAACACATATTAACACTGAAGCTTTCTTT.

The V call is TRBV11-2, the J call TRBJ2-1, with D possibly being TRBD2 (5 bases). The length of the CDR3 is 15 residues. Germline assignment: CDR1 SGHAT and CDR2 FQNNGV. The V end lost 5 bases, the J end lost 0 bases, and 11 bases lay between the germline ends. CDR3 in DNA: TGTGCCAGCAGCCCCATACTAGGCTCCTACAATGAGCAGTTCTTC. Translation gives CASSPILGSYNEQFF. The variable domain in full, with the rest retrieved from reference TRBV11-2 and TRBJ2-1, is EAGVAQSPRYKIIEKRQSVAFWCNPISGHATLYWYQQILGQGPKLLIQFQNNGVVDDSQLPKDRFSAERLKGVDSTLKIQPAKLEDSAVYLCASSPILGSYNEQFFGPGTRLTVL.

The J gene is TRBJ2-7, the V gene TRBV21-1; TRBD1, the D gene given by the table, was not confirmed from the DNA. TRBV21-1 is noted as a pseudogene. The CDR3 spans 12 residues. CDR3 amino acids: CASSTQDRKQYF. CDR3 DNA: TGTGCCAGCAGCACCCAGGACAGGAAGCAGTACTTC.

V and J are TRBV5-4 and TRBJ2-1; TRBD2 aligns across 16 bases. CDR3 length equals 18 residues. CDR1 and CDR2 from the germline V gene are SGHNT and YYREEE (reference sequence). J gave up 9 bases and V 4 bases, and 13 bases lay outside the gene matches. The CDR3 DNA reads TGTGCCAGCAGCACCGGGACTAGCGGGAGGGTTATACAAGGTGAGCAGTTCTTC. Protein sequence: CASSTGTSGRVIQGEQFF.

This clone occurred once. The genes are TRBV10-3 and TRBJ1-5, with D perhaps TRBD1 (6 bases). The germline gives CDR1 ENHRY, CDR2 SYGVKD. The V end lost 0 bases, the J end lost 1 base, and 13 bases lay between the germline ends. The CDR3 has 17 residues. The chain's CDR3 is CAISESLGQGSNQPQHF. The CDR3 DNA reads as TGTGCCATCAGTGAGTCGTTAGGGCAGGGGAGCAATCAGCCCCAGCATTTT.

The chain employs TRBV5-1 and TRBJ2-1; 13 bases agree with TRBD2. The CDR3 is 17 residues long. Germline V CDR1 and CDR2: SGHRS, YFSETQ. The ends lost 5 bases at V and 5 bases at J; junction bases unmatched: 10. The chain's CDR3 is CASRFRSGTSGNNEQFF. DNA for the CDR3: TGCGCCAGCAGATTCCGATCCGGGACTAGCGGGAACAATGAGCAGTTCTTC. Based on the CDR3 plus reference TRBV5-1 and TRBJ2-1, the full variable domain is KAGVTQTPRYLIKTRGQQVTLSCSPISGHRSVSWYQQTPGQGLQFLFEYFSETQRNKGNFPGRFSGRQFSNSRSEMNVSTLELGDSALYLCASRFRSGTSGNNEQFFGPGTRLTVL.

The chain uses TRBV20-1 and TRBJ1-1, with D perhaps TRBD1 (5 bases). This CDR3 has 11 amino acids. CDR1 and CDR2 from the germline V gene are DFQATT and SNEGSKA (reference sequence). The V end was cut by 6 bases, the J end by 8 bases, with 13 bases between. CDR3 protein: CSAPRVWEAFF. The CDR3 nucleotides are TGCAGTGCGCCCAGGGTTTGGGAAGCTTTCTTT.

The chain couples TRBV19 to TRBJ1-5; D call uncertain. The ends were cut back, 0 bases at V and 7 bases at J, with 13 bases in the middle. CDR1 LNHDA and CDR2 SQIVND come from the germline V gene (reference sequence). CDR3 length: 15 amino acids. In nucleotides, the CDR3 is TGTGCCAGTAGTATAGATTGGGCAGGACGGCAGCCCCAGCATTTT. As protein: CASSIDWAGRQPQHF. The full variable domain, its missing parts supplied by reference TRBV19 and TRBJ1-5, is DGGITQSPKYLFRKEGQNVTLSCEQNLNHDAMYWYRQDPGQGLRLIYYSQIVNDFQKGDIAEGYSVSREKKESFPLTVTSAQKNPTAFYLCASSIDWAGRQPQHFGDGTRLSIL.

The chain links TRBV19 to TRBJ1-5; 8 bases fit TRBD1. This CDR3 has 16 residues. Germline-derived CDR1 and CDR2 are LNHDA and SQIVND (reference sequence). The J segment lost 3 bases and the V segment lost 5 bases, leaving 9 bases of the junction unmatched. CDR3 region: CASSPRAGGSNQPQHF. CDR3 in DNA: TGTGCCAGTAGTCCCCGGGCAGGGGGCTCCAATCAGCCCCAGCATTTT.

V gene TRBV7-9 combines with J gene TRBJ2-7, with a possible D match to TRBD2 (6 bases). V was trimmed by 0 bases and J by 3 bases, leaving 12 bases between them. The CDR3 has 15 amino acids. The germline gives CDR1 SEHNR, CDR2 FQNEAQ (reference sequence). CDR3 loop: CASSLAQSGDYEQYF. The CDR3 DNA reads TGTGCCAGCAGCTTAGCGCAATCGGGAGACTACGAGCAGTACTTC.

The rearrangement joins TRBV5-1 to TRBJ2-7; the match to TRBD2 covers 8 bases. This CDR3 contains 18 residues. Trimming took 2 bases from V and 7 from J; bases not matched to a gene: 20. Germline CDR1 is SGHRS and CDR2 is YFSETQ. The CDR3 region is CASSFPDVTGNIAGEQYF. The CDR3 nucleotides read TGCGCCAGCAGCTTCCCGGACGTAACTGGCAACATAGCGGGAGAGCAGTACTTC.

A note on this clone: The junction departs from germline at one end; a sequencing error may be responsible. Other DNA variants within this sample encode the same CDR3. The V call is TRBV5-1, the J call TRBJ2-7, with D perhaps TRBD1 (5 bases). Germline V gives CDR1 SGHRS, CDR2 YFSETQ. The CDR3 loop spans 13 amino acids. CDR3 DNA sequence: TGCGCCAGTAGCTCTCAGGGTTCCTACGAGCAGTACTTC. This encodes CASSSQGSYEQYF.

The chain combines TRBV28 with TRBJ2-2; weak D call: TRBD1 (7 bases). The CDR3 length is 18 residues. Germline V gives CDR1 MDHEN, CDR2 SYDVKM. Trimming removed 3 bases at V and 1 base at J, with 18 bases between. The CDR3 nucleotides are TGTGCCAGCAGTTTGCACCAGGGGGGCGCTTGGAACACCGGGGAGCTGTTTTTT. The encoded protein is CASSLHQGGAWNTGELFF.

This clone was counted once. The gene calls are TRBV5-1 and TRBJ1-2; 7 nucleotides match TRBD1. CDR3 length: 15 residues. CDR1 is SGHRS and CDR2 is YFSETQ in the germline V gene. V gave up 4 bases and J gave up 0 bases; unmatched junction bases: 6. As DNA, the CDR3 is TGCGCCAGCAGCCATACAGGGGACCCTAACTATGGCTACACCTTC. Encoded protein: CASSHTGDPNYGYTF.